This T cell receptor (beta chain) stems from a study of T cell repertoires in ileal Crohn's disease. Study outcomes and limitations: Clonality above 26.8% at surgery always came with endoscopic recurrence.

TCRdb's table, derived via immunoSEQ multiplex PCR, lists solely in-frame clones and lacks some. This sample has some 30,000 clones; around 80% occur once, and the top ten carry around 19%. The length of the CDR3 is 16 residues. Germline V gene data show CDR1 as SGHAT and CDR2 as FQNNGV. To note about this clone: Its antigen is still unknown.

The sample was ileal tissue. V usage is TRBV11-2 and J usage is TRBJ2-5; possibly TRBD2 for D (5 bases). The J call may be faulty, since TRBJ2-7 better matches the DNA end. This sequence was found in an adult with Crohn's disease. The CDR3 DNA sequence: TGTGCCAGCAGCCACACCCGGACTGGACTCAACTACGAGCAGTACTTC. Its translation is CASSHTRTGLNYEQYF.